Each of the 17 T cell receptor beta chains below was sequenced from the same sample in a study of cytomegalovirus exposure and HLA in healthy donors. 13 Jbeta primers and 60 Vbeta primers were used for the PCR. This table comes from immunoSEQ multiplex PCR, and its TCRdb copy is limited to in-frame clones, with some not included. The sample has 100,000 to 150,000 clones; about 80% are singletons. The material sequenced was PBMCs. The source of these receptors is a woman between 50 and 59 years old in good health and CMV-seronegative.

This clone showed up just a few times. The rearrangement joins TRBV28 to TRBJ2-5; weak D call: TRBD2 (5 bases). This CDR3 comprises 12 residues. The ends were cut back, 5 bases at V and 5 bases at J, with 9 bases in the middle. Germline CDR1 reads MDHEN; CDR2 reads SYDVKM. The CDR3 DNA reads TGTGCCAGCAGTCCTGAGCGGGAGACCCAGTACTTC. Translated, it gives CASSPERETQYF.

J is TRBJ1-3 and V is TRBV5-8, with unresolved D. This CDR3 region has 13 residues. Looked up from germline, CDR1 is SGHTS and CDR2 is YDEGEE. Trimming pared 0 bases from V and 4 bases from J, leaving 5 bases between. The CDR3 is CASSLAGGNTIYF. For the CDR3, the DNA is TGTGCCAGCAGCTTGGCGGGGGGAAACACCATATATTTT.

This chain links TRBV6-5 with TRBJ2-1; tentatively, D is TRBD2 (6 bases). This CDR3 contains 14 residues. Per the germline V gene, CDR1 is MNHEY and CDR2 is SVGAGI. Trimming removed 7 bases at V and 2 bases at J, with 12 bases between. CDR3 nucleotide sequence: TGTGCCAGCACGCCGGGAGATACCTACAATGAGCAGTTCTTC. Its translation is CASTPGDTYNEQFF.

This clone turned up a few times. This chain connects TRBV7-8 to TRBJ2-7, with 11 bases that match TRBD2. V dropped 5 bases and J dropped 3; count of bases not matched to a gene: 9. Germline CDR1 and CDR2: SGHVS and FQNEAQ. The CDR3 has 16 amino acids. CDR3 region: CASSAELAGVIYEQYF. CDR3 nucleotide sequence: TGTGCCAGCAGCGCAGAACTAGCGGGAGTAATCTACGAGCAGTACTTC.

This chain links TRBV4-3 with TRBJ2-5, with TRBD2 matching 7 bases. Germline V lookup: CDR1 LGHNA, CDR2 YSLEER. CDR3 size: 16 residues. The junction had 15 bases not matched to a gene; V was cut back by 2 bases and J by 9 bases. As DNA, the CDR3 is TGCGCCAGCAGCCAACGCCTAGCGGCCGCCCGGAGCGCCCAGTACTTC. It encodes CASSQRLAAARSAQYF.

V usage is TRBV4-3 and J usage is TRBJ1-1; a weak D match, TRBD1 (5 bases). Looked up from germline, CDR1 is LGHNA and CDR2 is YSLEER. The CDR3 consists of 14 residues. With 1 base removed from V and 4 bases from J, the gap between germline ends came to 10 bases. DNA of the CDR3: TGCGCCAGCAGCCAAGCCAGGGTGGTCACTGAAGCTTTCTTT. Translated: CASSQARVVTEAFF.

This clone was detected only a few times. The V call is TRBV28, the J call TRBJ1-2; 7 nucleotides match TRBD1. After removal of 11 bases from V and 2 bases from J, the junction contained 11 bases not matched to a gene. The CDR3 has 14 residues. The V gene's germline CDR1 is MDHEN and CDR2 SYDVKM. The CDR3 coding sequence is TGTGCCTGCGCCGGGACAGTACTAAACTATGGCTACACCTTC. It is translated as CACAGTVLNYGYTF.

The chain uses TRBV23-1 and TRBJ1-5, with a weak D call TRBD1 (5 bases). TRBV23-1 carries the ORF label, with uncertain function. V lost 7 bases, J lost 1 base, and 17 bases lay in between. The CDR3 loop spans 16 amino acids. CDR3 sequence (DNA): TGCGCCAGCAAGGGGCCACGGAGTCGGAGCAATCAGCCCCAGCATTTT. Its protein product is CASKGPRSRSNQPQHF.

The chain employs TRBV19 and TRBJ2-2; D unresolved. The CDR3 has 14 amino acids. Germline CDR1 and CDR2: LNHDA and SQIVND (reference sequence). With 3 bases removed from V and 1 base from J, the gap between germline ends came to 6 bases. CDR3 loop: CASSMGLNTGELFF. The CDR3, as DNA: TGTGCCAGTAGTATGGGCCTGAACACCGGGGAGCTGTTTTTT. Together with reference TRBV19 and TRBJ2-2, the CDR3 gives the full variable domain: DGGITQSPKYLFRKEGQNVTLSCEQNLNHDAMYWYRQDPGQGLRLIYYSQIVNDFQKGDIAEGYSVSREKKESFPLTVTSAQKNPTAFYLCASSMGLNTGELFFGEGSRLTVL.

J is TRBJ2-1 and V is TRBV15; 7 bases map to TRBD2. J was trimmed by 10 bases and V by 0 bases; bases with no gene match: 3. Looked up from germline, CDR1 is LNHNV and CDR2 is YYDKDF (reference sequence). CDR3 size: 13 residues. The CDR3 region has the DNA TGTGCCACCAGCAGAGATCGGCGGGAGGAGCAGTTCTTC. This codes for CATSRDRREEQFF.

The chain has TRBV9 and TRBJ2-3; TRBD2 aligns across 9 bases. The germline gives CDR1 SGDLS, CDR2 YYNGEE. V gave up 4 bases and J gave up 6 bases; unmatched junction bases: 12. CDR3 length: 16 residues. Written as DNA, the CDR3 is TGTGCCAGCAGCTCCGGAGGTGGCGGGAGGGCGGATACGCAGTATTTT. Translated: CASSSGGGGRADTQYF.

The genes are TRBV13 and TRBJ1-4; 10 bases fit TRBD1. Trimming took 4 bases from V and 7 from J; bases not matched to a gene: 6. Germline V gene lookup returns CDR1 PRHDT and CDR2 FYEKMQ (reference sequence). This CDR3 is 15 amino acids long. Written as DNA, the CDR3 is TGTGCCAGCAGCTCCCGACAGGGGGCAGCTGAAAAACTGTTTTTT. Its translation: CASSSRQGAAEKLFF.

The chain recombines TRBV6-6 with TRBJ1-4; TRBD1 aligns across 7 bases. Germline CDR1 is MNHNY and CDR2 is SVGAGI (reference sequence). CDR3 length: 14 amino acids. Trimming cost V 6 bases and J 3 bases; bases outside gene matches: 4. CDR3 protein: CASSSGQSNEKLFF. In DNA, the CDR3 is TGTGCCAGCAGCTCGGGACAGTCTAATGAAAAACTGTTTTTT.

V gene TRBV5-6 combines with J gene TRBJ2-5, with D perhaps matching TRBD2 (6 bases). The V gene's germline CDR1 is SGHDT and CDR2 YYEEEE. This CDR3 is 17 amino acids long. The V end lost 3 bases, the J end lost 0 bases, and 18 bases lay between the germline ends. CDR3 residues: CASSSGSRGLYQETQYF. The CDR3 DNA reads TGTGCCAGCAGCTCCGGGAGTAGAGGGTTGTACCAAGAGACCCAGTACTTC.

The chain carries TRBV5-1 and TRBJ2-2; weak D call: TRBD1 (5 bases). Germline V gene lookup returns CDR1 SGHRS and CDR2 YFSETQ. V lost 3 bases, J lost 3 bases, and 9 bases lay in between. The CDR3 sequence is 14 residues long. CDR3 sequence (DNA): TGCGCCAGCAGCTGGGGCAGGGACACCGGGGAGCTGTTTTTT. This codes for CASSWGRDTGELFF.

V and J are TRBV7-9 and TRBJ2-2, with 7 bases aligning to TRBD2. The CDR3 runs to 14 residues. The germline gives CDR1 SEHNR, CDR2 FQNEAQ (reference sequence). With 10 bases clipped from V and 4 bases from J, the junction kept 9 bases outside the gene matches. The CDR3 spells CATSSGTFTGELFF. The CDR3 region has the DNA TGTGCCACTAGCAGCGGGACGTTCACCGGGGAGCTGTTTTTT.

This chain connects TRBV15 to TRBJ2-5; a possible D gene is TRBD2 (7 bases). V lost 5 bases, J lost 4 bases, and 17 bases lay in between. The CDR3 is 15 amino acids. The V gene's germline CDR1 is LNHNV and CDR2 YYDKDF (reference sequence). CDR3 sequence reads: CATSSRGGVTETQYF. The CDR3, as DNA: TGTGCCACCAGCTCGAGAGGGGGGGTCACAGAGACCCAGTACTTC.